Listed below are T cell receptor beta chains from one sample, sequenced in a study of blood T cell repertoires in COVID-19. Sequenced by immunoSEQ multiplex PCR; TCRdb stores in-frame clones only, minus some. The sample includes 100,000 to 150,000 clones, around nine tenths seen only once; the top ten take roughly 1.2%. The sequencing sample was made of peripheral blood. These TCRs come from a woman older than 75 with acute or convalescent COVID-19. The CDR3 runs from the conserved cysteine through the conserved F or W. The order of the fields is J gene, V gene, clone size, CDR3 length, D gene, CDR3 DNA, CDR3 protein. The D gene is left open where the match is weak. Clone size appears in some rows only: once, few, many, or a class for an expanded clone.

TRBJ2-3,TRBV2,.,12,.,TGTGCCAGCAGTGAAATCCTAAGTACGCAGTATTTT,CASSEILSTQYF
TRBJ2-5,TRBV9,.,17,TRBD2,TGTGCCAGCAGCCCGCCCTCCGGGACTAGCGGGGTGGAGACCCAGTACTTC,CASSPPSGTSGVETQYF
TRBJ1-4,TRBV4-3,.,15,.,TGCGCCAGCAGCCAAGAGCAAGGGGCGGATGAAAAACTGTTTTTT,CASSQEQGADEKLFF
TRBJ1-1,TRBV28,.,11,.,TGTGCCAGCAGCCGAGTGACTGAAGCTTTCTTT,CASSRVTEAFF
TRBJ1-3,TRBV7-8,.,17,TRBD1,TGTGCCAGCAGCTTAGGGGACAGACGGATCTCTGGAAACACCATATATTTT,CASSLGDRRISGNTIYF
TRBJ2-3,TRBV9,.,16,TRBD2,TGTGCCAGCAGCCCAGATCCTAGCGGGAGGACAGATACGCAGTATTTT,CASSPDPSGRTDTQYF
TRBJ2-1,TRBV28,.,12,.,TGTGCCAGCAAGAGCCCCTACAATGAGCAGTTCTTC,CASKSPYNEQFF
TRBJ1-1,TRBV11-2,once,13,.,TGTGCCAGCAGCTTAGATACCCAGGCCAGTGCTTTCTTT,CASSLDTQASAFF
TRBJ2-5,TRBV4-1,.,14,TRBD2,TGCGCCAGCAGTCCCGGGGGGTCCCAAGAGACCCAGTACTTC,CASSPGGSQETQYF
TRBJ1-6,TRBV3-1/TRBV3-2,.,14,.,TGTGCCAGCAGCCAAATGCCGGGGGGCCAACCCCTCCACTTT,CASSQMPGGQPLHF
TRBJ2-5,TRBV28,.,13,.,TGTGCCAGTCGGGGGTGGGACCAAGAGACCCAGTACTTC,CASRGWDQETQYF
TRBJ2-3,TRBV5-1,.,15,.,TGCGCCAGCAGCGCCCTTGAGCTCGGGGCAGATACGCAGTATTTT,CASSALELGADTQYF
TRBJ1-2,TRBV28,.,14,TRBD1,TGTGCCAGCAGTTTGGGACAGGGGGCGGGTGGCTACACCTTC,CASSLGQGAGGYTF
TRBJ1-5,TRBV5-1,.,14,.,TGCGCCAGCAGCCCTGACAGTTCCAATCAGCCCCAGCATTTT,CASSPDSSNQPQHF
TRBJ2-7,TRBV2,.,16,TRBD1,TGTGCCAGCTTCCGAACAGCCAGACAGGGTGCCTACGAGCAGTACTTC,CASFRTARQGAYEQYF
TRBJ1-3,TRBV21-1,.,17,.,TGTGCCAGCAGCAAGATAGAACAGGGGGACTCTGGAAACACCATATATTTT,CASSKIEQGDSGNTIYF
TRBJ2-5,TRBV6-5,.,13,.,TGTGCCAGCAGCCAAGGGGGGGGCAAGACCCAGTACTTC,CASSQGGGKTQYF